This T cell receptor beta chain emerged from a study of tumor and adjacent non-tumor tissue in lung cancer. Study-wide points: Normal lung showed higher cumulative top 100 clone frequency than tumor.

The library came from three nested PCR rounds adapted from ARM-PCR protocols. MiXCR, applied by TCRdb to the multiplex PCR reads, yields one record per CDR3 protein. The data show approximately 80,000 distinct CDR3 sequences, about four fifths seen once. The V gene's germline CDR1 is MDHEN and CDR2 SYDVKM. CDR3 length: 14 residues. V lost 6 bases, J lost 4 bases, and 16 bases lay in between. This clonotype was found once. The target antigen is unknown. This sample's RNA came from whole unsorted tissue. The normal lung tissue was taken more than 3 cm from the tumor edge. V usage is TRBV28 and J usage is TRBJ2-7; D ambiguous. Sequencing was done on a sample of distant non-tumor lung tissue. This sequence was found in a man aged 55 to 70 with non-small cell lung cancer. CDR3 sequence: CASSFSGWPYEQYF. The CDR3 bases are TGTGCCAGCAGCTTTAGTGGGTGGCCATACGAGCAGTACTTC. Based on the CDR3 plus reference TRBV28 and TRBJ2-7, the full variable domain is DVKVTQSSRYLVKRTGEKVFLECVQDMDHENMFWYRQDPGLGLRLIYFSYDVKMKEKGDIPEGYSVSREKKERFSLILESASTNQTSMYLCASSFSGWPYEQYFGPGTRLTVT.